This is a list of T cell receptor beta chains from one sample in a study of control samples from healthy donors and cancer patients. Measured with immunoSEQ multiplex PCR; TCRdb has only the in-frame clones, and not every one. The sample includes approximately 190,000 clones. Sequenced input: blood. These receptors were taken from a woman between 25 and 40 years old in good health. The CDR3 runs from the conserved cysteine through the conserved F or W. The order of the fields is D gene, J gene, V gene, CDR3 protein, CDR3 DNA. The D gene is left open where the match is weak.

TRBD1,TRBJ1-2,TRBV3-1/TRBV3-2,CASSRGQGFYGYTF,TGTGCCAGCAGCAGGGGACAGGGGTTTTATGGCTACACCTTC
TRBD2,TRBJ2-1,TRBV29-1,CSVEDPLAGGVNEQFF,TGCAGCGTTGAAGATCCCCTAGCGGGGGGGGTCAATGAGCAGTTCTTC
-,TRBJ1-6,TRBV4-2,CASSQDSVRGSSYNSPLHF,TGTGCCAGCAGCCAAGATAGCGTAAGGGGAAGCTCCTATAATTCACCCCTCCACTTT
-,TRBJ2-6,TRBV6-5,CASPSKGSGANVLTF,TGTGCCAGCCCCTCCAAGGGCTCTGGGGCCAACGTCCTGACTTTC
TRBD2,TRBJ2-3,TRBV2,CASSELGTSGGADTQYF,TGTGCCAGCAGTGAATTAGGGACTAGCGGGGGGGCGGATACGCAGTATTTT
-,TRBJ1-2,TRBV7-8,CASSTRPLVNYTF,TGTGCCAGCAGCACCCGGCCGTTGGTCAACTACACCTTC
-,TRBJ2-7,TRBV4-1,CASSQERRSYEQYF,TGCGCCAGCAGCCAAGAACGCAGATCCTACGAGCAGTACTTC
TRBD1,TRBJ1-1,TRBV9,CASSSSGQGLTEAFF,TGTGCCAGCAGCTCAAGCGGACAGGGGTTGACTGAAGCTTTCTTT
-,TRBJ1-5,TRBV7-8,CASSLGELSNQPQHF,TGTGCCAGCAGCTTAGGGGAACTGAGCAATCAGCCCCAGCATTTT
TRBD2,TRBJ2-2,TRBV27,CASRLTSLNTGELFF,TGTGCCAGCAGACTGACTAGCTTGAACACCGGGGAGCTGTTTTTT
-,TRBJ1-4,TRBV30,CAWSATLRVKLFF,TGTGCCTGGAGTGCCACCCTCAGGGTGAAACTGTTTTTT
-,TRBJ2-5,TRBV18,CASSWSYETQYF,TGTGCCAGCTCATGGTCATACGAGACCCAGTACTTC
TRBD1,TRBJ2-7,TRBV19,CASSATGAFASYF,TGTGCCAGTAGTGCGACAGGGGCTTTCGCTTCGTACTTC
-,TRBJ2-6,TRBV7-9,CASKGEVAGANVLTF,TGTGCCAGCAAAGGGGAAGTCGCTGGGGCCAACGTCCTGACTTTC
TRBD1,TRBJ1-6,TRBV19,CASNTGTVNSPLHF,TGTGCCAGTAACACCGGGACAGTTAATTCACCCCTCCACTTT
-,TRBJ1-1,TRBV7-9,CASSVQNTEAFF,TGTGCCAGCAGCGTACAGAACACTGAAGCTTTCTTT
-,TRBJ1-2,TRBV14,CASSPFPGGRGGYTF,TGTGCCAGCAGCCCCTTTCCCGGGGGACGAGGTGGCTACACCTTC
TRBD2,TRBJ2-5,TRBV7-2,CASSQRWGGSETQYF,TGTGCCAGCAGCCAGCGTTGGGGAGGGTCGGAGACCCAGTACTTC
-,TRBJ1-3,TRBV5-1,CASSFGLSGNTIYF,TGCGCCAGCAGCTTCGGATTATCTGGAAACACCATATATTTT
TRBD1,TRBJ1-2,TRBV7-2,CASSLAVGQGSGYTF,TGTGCCAGCAGCTTAGCAGTGGGACAGGGGTCTGGCTACACCTTC
-,TRBJ1-1,TRBV18,CASSPTPQREAFF,TGTGCCAGCTCACCAACCCCACAGCGGGAAGCTTTCTTT
-,TRBJ2-6,TRBV4-3,CASSLRATSGANVLTF,TGCGCCAGCAGTCTCAGGGCGACCTCTGGGGCCAACGTCCTGACTTTC
TRBD2,TRBJ2-7,TRBV10-2,CASSVQTSGSLSYEQYF,TGCGCCAGCAGTGTCCAGACTAGCGGGTCTCTATCCTACGAGCAGTACTTC
-,TRBJ2-1,TRBV9,CASSVGGSAFHEQFF,TGTGCCAGCAGCGTAGGCGGGTCCGCCTTTCATGAGCAGTTCTTC
-,TRBJ2-2,TRBV12-3/TRBV12-4,CASSLGYTGELFF,TGTGCCAGCAGTTTAGGGTACACCGGGGAGCTGTTTTTT
-,TRBJ1-1,TRBV19,CASTYNGNTEAFF,TGTGCCAGTACGTACAACGGGAACACTGAAGCTTTCTTT
-,TRBJ1-6,TRBV4-1,CASSQVEGGSSPLHF,TGCGCCAGCAGCCAAGTAGAAGGGGGGAGTTCACCCCTCCACTTT
-,TRBJ1-3,TRBV9,CASSFSTGTSGNTIYF,TGTGCCAGCAGCTTTTCGACGGGGACCTCTGGAAACACCATATATTTT
TRBD2,TRBJ2-5,TRBV5-4,CASSLQILAGGVETQYF,TGTGCCAGCAGCCTTCAGATACTAGCGGGGGGTGTGGAGACCCAGTACTTC
-,TRBJ1-4,TRBV2,CAGRTSTATNEKLFF,TGTGCCGGCCGCACTTCGACCGCAACTAATGAAAAACTGTTTTTT
TRBD1,TRBJ1-5,TRBV7-9,CASSLVGRGKEYQPQHF,TGTGCCAGCAGCTTAGTGGGCAGGGGGAAGGAATATCAGCCCCAGCATTTT
-,TRBJ1-4,TRBV29-1,CSVRPASTNEKLFF,TGCAGCGTCCGGCCAGCCTCGACTAATGAAAAACTGTTTTTT
TRBD1,TRBJ2-7,TRBV7-2,CASSLVGTGDRGYEQYF,TGTGCCAGCAGCCTAGTGGGGACCGGGGACAGGGGCTACGAGCAGTACTTC
-,TRBJ1-2,TRBV9,CASSVGANYGYTF,TGTGCCAGCAGCGTAGGGGCGAACTATGGCTACACCTTC
TRBD1,TRBJ1-5,TRBV23-1,CASSQPTGGYQPQHF,TGCGCCAGCAGTCAGCCGACAGGGGGCTATCAGCCCCAGCATTTT
-,TRBJ1-1,TRBV13,CASSAGLWAVTNTEAFF,TGTGCCAGCTCTGCGGGACTGTGGGCAGTGACGAACACTGAAGCTTTCTTT
-,TRBJ2-7,TRBV4-1,CASSLLFRVGRRSSYEQYF,TGCGCCAGCAGCCTTTTATTTAGGGTTGGGAGGCGAAGCTCCTACGAGCAGTACTTC
-,TRBJ2-3,TRBV6-6,CASNRDSFADTQYF,TGTGCCAGCAATCGGGACTCCTTCGCAGATACGCAGTATTTT
TRBD1,TRBJ1-2,TRBV3-1/TRBV3-2,CASSQEAGTGYDGYTF,TGTGCCAGCAGCCAAGAGGCCGGGACAGGGTACGATGGCTACACCTTC
-,TRBJ1-3,TRBV6-2/TRBV6-3,CASSYSGDSGNTIYF,TGTGCCAGCAGTTACTCGGGAGACTCTGGAAACACCATATATTTT
TRBD2,TRBJ2-5,TRBV6-6,CASSTTSGGPETQYF,TGTGCCAGCAGTACGACTAGCGGGGGGCCAGAGACCCAGTACTTC
-,TRBJ2-7,TRBV4-2,CASSPGEGQALAEQYF,TGTGCCAGCAGCCCCGGGGAGGGACAGGCCCTCGCCGAGCAGTACTTC
TRBD1,TRBJ2-5,TRBV5-1,CASSLGGTGQETQYF,TGCGCCAGCAGCTTGGGTGGGACAGGCCAAGAGACCCAGTACTTC
-,TRBJ1-6,TRBV27,CASSSHKLSPLHF,TGTGCCAGCAGTTCACACAAGCTGTCACCCCTCCACTTT
TRBD1,TRBJ1-1,TRBV5-1,CASSPTGGNTEAFF,TGCGCCAGCAGCCCGACAGGGGGGAACACTGAAGCTTTCTTT
-,TRBJ1-5,TRBV7-2,CASSLGGAGTPQHF,TGTGCCAGCAGCTTAGGGGGCGCAGGGACACCCCAGCATTTT
-,TRBJ2-6,TRBV2,CASKAAVANVLTF,TGTGCCAGCAAGGCGGCTGTGGCCAACGTCCTGACTTTC
TRBD1,TRBJ1-4,TRBV7-9,CASRLGQGKNEKLFF,TGTGCCAGCCGACTCGGACAGGGTAAAAATGAAAAACTGTTTTTT
-,TRBJ2-3,TRBV5-8,CASIIGGSTDTQYF,TGTGCCAGCATCATAGGGGGGTCCACAGATACGCAGTATTTT
-,TRBJ2-3,TRBV3-1/TRBV3-2,CASSLSDTQYF,TGTGCCAGCAGCCTTTCAGATACGCAGTATTTT
TRBD1,TRBJ1-5,TRBV24-1,CATSLGTGGNQPQHF,TGTGCCACCAGCCTAGGGACAGGGGGCAATCAGCCCCAGCATTTT
TRBD2,TRBJ2-1,TRBV19,CATSLSGASYNEQFF,TGTGCCACCTCCCTTAGCGGGGCGTCCTACAATGAGCAGTTCTTC
-,TRBJ2-7,TRBV28,CASSLGVRTYEQYF,TGTGCCAGCAGTTTGGGGGTGCGGACCTACGAGCAGTACTTC
TRBD2,TRBJ2-7,TRBV3-1/TRBV3-2,CASSHGLAGYEQYF,TGTGCCAGCAGCCACGGACTAGCGGGATACGAGCAGTACTTC